One and the same sample provided the 32 T cell receptor beta chains below, sequenced in a study of shared clonotypes between healthy human individuals. TCRdb's table, derived via immunoSEQ multiplex PCR, lists solely in-frame clones and lacks some. The sample comprises millions of clones, over 85% of which are singletons, and more than 0.1% rests with the top ten. Sequencing used naive CD4+ T cells sorted from blood. Documented subset: CD45RA+ positively selected. The receptor source for this set is a young man in good health.

The genes are TRBV4-1 and TRBJ2-5; D might be TRBD1 (7 bases). Trimming removed 1 base at V and 4 bases at J, with 16 bases between. There are 16 residues in the CDR3. The germline V gene encodes CDR1 MGHRA and CDR2 YSYEKL. As DNA, the CDR3 is TGCGCCAGCAGCCAAGCGCCAGGGGGGAGGTCAGAGACCCAGTACTTC. It encodes CASSQAPGGRSETQYF.

V is TRBV10-1 and J is TRBJ2-1, with 8 bases identical to TRBD2. The trim removed 9 bases at V and 0 bases at J, leaving 4 bases unmatched. The CDR3 runs 14 residues. Germline CDR1 is WNHNN and CDR2 is SYGVQD (reference sequence). CDR3 sequence (DNA): TGCGCCAGTAGCGGGAAGAGCTCCTACAATGAGCAGTTCTTC. It translates to CASSGKSSYNEQFF.

This chain uses TRBV18 with TRBJ2-7, with a tentative D call TRBD2 (5 bases). This CDR3 contains 16 residues. Trimming took off 2 bases at V and 6 bases at J, with 20 bases between the two ends. Germline V lookup: CDR1 KGHSH, CDR2 LQKENI. DNA for the CDR3: TGTGCCAGCTCACCAATCGGATCGGGGTCTAAAATCGAGCAGTACTTC. This translates into CASSPIGSGSKIEQYF. The full variable domain, its missing parts supplied by reference TRBV18 and TRBJ2-7, is NAGVMQNPRHLVRRRGQEARLRCSPMKGHSHVYWYRQLPEEGLKFMVYLQKENIIDESGMPKERFSAEFPKEGPSILRIQQVVRGDSAAYFCASSPIGSGSKIEQYFGPGTRLTVT.

The rearrangement uses TRBV11-3 and TRBJ2-2, with 9 bases matching TRBD1. CDR3 length: 15 residues. Per the germline V gene, CDR1 is SGHNT and CDR2 is YENEEA. Losses at the gene ends were 5 bases for V and 1 base for J; bases not matched to a gene: 2. The CDR3 here is CASSRGQGNTGELFF. CDR3 nucleotide sequence: TGTGCCAGCAGCCGGGGACAGGGGAACACCGGGGAGCTGTTTTTT.

The chain joins TRBV25-1 to TRBJ1-1; no firm D call. V lost 1 base and J 3 bases, leaving 6 bases between the germline ends. The CDR3 covers 13 residues. Germline V CDR1 and CDR2: MGHDK, SYGVNS. For the CDR3, the DNA is TGTGCCAGCAGTGAATGGGGTGACACTGAAGCTTTCTTT. Amino acid sequence: CASSEWGDTEAFF.

This chain uses TRBV28 with TRBJ2-7; D perhaps matches TRBD1 (6 bases). Trimming removed 3 bases from V and 3 bases from J, with 15 bases in between. This CDR3 is built from 15 residues. CDR1 is MDHEN, CDR2 SYDVKM, per germline. CDR3 residues: CASSLETGLRYEQYF. The CDR3 DNA reads as TGTGCCAGCAGTTTGGAGACAGGCCTTCGCTACGAGCAGTACTTC. Together with reference TRBV28 and TRBJ2-7, the CDR3 gives the full variable domain: DVKVTQSSRYLVKRTGEKVFLECVQDMDHENMFWYRQDPGLGLRLIYFSYDVKMKEKGDIPEGYSVSREKKERFSLILESASTNQTSMYLCASSLETGLRYEQYFGPGTRLTVT.

The chain links TRBV30 to TRBJ2-3; possible D gene TRBD2, 5 bases. CDR3 length: 12 residues. Germline CDR1 and CDR2: GTSNPN and SVGIG (reference sequence). V dropped 2 bases and J dropped 6 bases, with 9 bases sitting between them. The CDR3 reads CAWSTGVDTQYF. The CDR3 DNA follows: TGTGCCTGGAGTACCGGGGTTGATACGCAGTATTTT.

This clone appeared a single time. The chain is built from TRBV11-2 and TRBJ2-3, with TRBD1 identical over 8 bases. CDR3 length: 15 residues. J was trimmed by 3 bases and V by 5 bases; bases with no gene match: 7. Germline V CDR1 and CDR2: SGHAT, FQNNGV. The CDR3 sequence is CASSAGQGGTDTQYF. CDR3 nucleotide sequence: TGTGCCAGCAGCGCAGGACAGGGAGGTACAGATACGCAGTATTTT.

The chain combines TRBV19 with TRBJ2-3, with 8 positions matching TRBD2. Germline V gene lookup returns CDR1 LNHDA and CDR2 SQIVND (reference sequence). The junction had 10 bases not matched to a gene; V was cut back by 10 bases and J by 7 bases. The CDR3 is made up of 13 amino acids. The CDR3 DNA reads as TGTGCCACAACGCGGGGGGAGATAAATACGCAGTATTTT. Its translation: CATTRGEINTQYF.

This chain connects TRBV5-4 to TRBJ2-1; D may be TRBD2 (6 bases). V was cut by 9 bases and J by 2 bases, with 18 bases left in between. From germline, CDR1 is SGHNT and CDR2 YYREEE (reference sequence). CDR3 length: 15 residues. The CDR3: CATLRGGGTYNEQFF. The CDR3 nucleotides read TGTGCCACTTTACGGGGCGGAGGGACCTACAATGAGCAGTTCTTC.

The rearrangement links TRBV5-8 to TRBJ2-1; possible D gene TRBD2, 6 bases. V lost 4 bases, J lost 0 bases, and 14 bases lay in between. The germline V gene encodes CDR1 SGHTS and CDR2 YDEGEE. This CDR3 comprises 16 residues. The CDR3 DNA reads TGTGCCAGCAGCCGTGAGCGGGTCACCTCCTACAATGAGCAGTTCTTC. Encoded protein: CASSRERVTSYNEQFF.

A note on this clone: The identical CDR3 is also encoded by other nucleotide sequences in the sample. V gene TRBV5-6 combines with J gene TRBJ1-3; D unresolved. The length of the CDR3 is 15 residues. Per germline, CDR1 SGHDT and CDR2 YYEEEE. Trimming stripped 0 bases from V and 0 bases from J, with 7 bases between. CDR3 region: CASSLDSLSGNTIYF. The DNA of the CDR3 is TGTGCCAGCAGCTTGGACAGTCTCTCTGGAAACACCATATATTTT.

The sample holds a few counts of this clone. V is TRBV11-2 and J is TRBJ1-4; 7 bases agree with TRBD1. The V and J ends lost 5 bases and 5 bases, in that order; junction bases with no gene match: 8. Per germline, CDR1 SGHAT and CDR2 FQNNGV. This CDR3 has 15 amino acids. CDR3 nucleotide sequence: TGTGCCAGCAGCCACAGGACAGGAGGAAATGAAAAACTGTTTTTT. Translated: CASSHRTGGNEKLFF.

The V gene is TRBV6-5, the J gene TRBJ2-1; the match to TRBD2 covers 8 bases. Per germline, CDR1 MNHEY and CDR2 SVGAGI. The CDR3 covers 13 residues. J lost 5 bases, V lost 5 bases, and 2 bases had no gene match. The CDR3 sequence is CASSNGGDNEQFF. CDR3 nucleotides: TGTGCCAGCAGTAACGGGGGGGACAATGAGCAGTTCTTC.

This clone was seen a single time. The J gene is TRBJ2-5, the V gene TRBV29-1, with TRBD1 matching 8 bases. CDR1 is SQVTM and CDR2 is ANQGSEA in the germline V gene. J lost 4 bases, V lost 6 bases, and 10 bases had no gene match. The CDR3 loop spans 14 amino acids. This CDR3 is CSVSGQAGRETQYF. As DNA, the CDR3 is TGCAGCGTGTCGGGACAGGCGGGACGAGAGACCCAGTACTTC.

The chain employs TRBV9 and TRBJ2-4; 13 nucleotides match TRBD2. V shed 0 bases and J 4 bases; nucleotides not matched to a gene: 4. Germline V gives CDR1 SGDLS, CDR2 YYNGEE. There are 17 residues in the CDR3. The CDR3 reads CASSVGLTSGGKNIQYF. The CDR3 DNA sequence: TGTGCCAGCAGCGTAGGGCTGACTAGCGGGGGGAAAAACATTCAGTACTTC.

The chain has TRBV6-1 and TRBJ2-3, with 9 bases matching TRBD2. Per germline, CDR1 MNHNS and CDR2 SASEGT. This CDR3 is built from 15 residues. Trimming at V came to 7 bases and at J to 4 bases, leaving 9 bases not matched to a gene. This CDR3 is CASIQSGGSPDTQYF. The CDR3 DNA reads as TGTGCCAGCATCCAAAGCGGGGGGTCCCCAGATACGCAGTATTTT.

The chain recombines TRBV28 with TRBJ2-7; weak D call: TRBD2 (6 bases). This CDR3 has 14 residues. The germline V gene encodes CDR1 MDHEN and CDR2 SYDVKM. The ends were cut back, 4 bases at V and 4 bases at J, with 14 bases in the middle. CDR3 region: CASSSRDRGYEQYF. In nucleotides, the CDR3 is TGTGCCAGCAGTTCCCGGGACCGGGGGTACGAGCAGTACTTC.

The chain carries TRBV2 and TRBJ2-1; D unresolved. This CDR3 has 16 residues. V was trimmed by 4 bases and J by 0 bases, leaving 13 bases between them. Germline V gene lookup returns CDR1 SNHLY and CDR2 FYNNEI. DNA of the CDR3: TGTGCCAGCAGTGCTGTAGGGTATATCTCCTACAATGAGCAGTTCTTC. Translated, it gives CASSAVGYISYNEQFF.

The rearrangement links TRBV30 to TRBJ1-4; D is undetermined. The CDR3 is 16 residues long. Trimming cost V 5 bases and J 4 bases, with 20 bases left between them. Looked up from germline, CDR1 is GTSNPN and CDR2 is SVGIG (reference sequence). As DNA, the CDR3 is TGTGCCTGGGATACCGGGCTGCCGGGTATTAATGAAAAACTGTTTTTT. The encoded protein is CAWDTGLPGINEKLFF.

On this clone itself: This specimen includes other DNA sequences encoding the same CDR3. The V call is TRBV5-1, the J call TRBJ1-1; D gene uncertain. The CDR3 totals 14 residues. Germline assignment: CDR1 SGHRS and CDR2 YFSETQ. V was clipped by 0 bases and J by 1 base, with 7 bases between them. CDR3 residues: CASSLAGRNTEAFF. For the CDR3, the DNA is TGCGCCAGCAGCTTGGCCGGGCGGAACACTGAAGCTTTCTTT.

The chain has TRBV28 and TRBJ2-2; D might be TRBD2 (5 bases). Trimming left V 5 bases short and J 8 bases short, with 18 bases between. There are 15 residues in the CDR3. In germline, CDR1 is MDHEN, CDR2 SYDVKM. This CDR3 is CASSLPTTRSGELFF. DNA for the CDR3: TGTGCCAGCAGTCTACCGACTACCCGTTCTGGGGAGCTGTTTTTT.

This chain connects TRBV6-4 to TRBJ2-1, with unresolved D. Trimming pared 5 bases from V and 0 bases from J, leaving 5 bases between. The CDR3 extends over 13 amino acids. CDR1 and CDR2 (germline): MRHNA, SNTAGT. The CDR3: CASSWGSYNEQFF. The CDR3 DNA reads as TGTGCCAGCAGTTGGGGCTCCTACAATGAGCAGTTCTTC.

This chain connects TRBV10-3 to TRBJ2-1, with 7 bases aligning to TRBD1. Looked up from germline, CDR1 is ENHRY and CDR2 is SYGVKD. The trim removed 3 bases at V and 2 bases at J, leaving 4 bases unmatched. There are 15 residues in the CDR3. The CDR3 is CAISDGTGAYNEQFF. Written as DNA, the CDR3 is TGTGCCATCAGTGATGGTACAGGGGCCTACAATGAGCAGTTCTTC.

With respect to this clone: The identical CDR3 is also encoded by other nucleotide sequences in the sample. J is TRBJ2-7 and V is TRBV5-1, with 7 positions matching TRBD2. The CDR3 extends over 14 amino acids. Germline-derived CDR1 and CDR2 are SGHRS and YFSETQ. J lost 5 bases, V lost 0 bases, and 5 bases had no gene match. CDR3 sequence (DNA): TGCGCCAGCAGCTTGGGATCAGGGAGGGACGAGCAGTACTTC. Encoded protein: CASSLGSGRDEQYF.

The chain joins TRBV7-9 to TRBJ2-2; 9 bases are shared with TRBD1. Germline V gene data show CDR1 as SEHNR and CDR2 as FQNEAQ (reference sequence). The CDR3 runs to 16 residues. The ends lost 3 bases at V and 6 bases at J; junction bases unmatched: 8. The chain's CDR3 is CASSFSGQGPSGELFF. The CDR3 coding sequence is TGTGCCAGCAGCTTTTCGGGACAGGGCCCCTCCGGGGAGCTGTTTTTT.

This clone was found once. This chain links TRBV19 with TRBJ1-5; no definite D call. Germline V CDR1 and CDR2: LNHDA, SQIVND (reference sequence). Trimming shortened V by 5 bases and J by 7 bases, and 9 bases separated the two germline ends. CDR3 length equals 12 residues. CDR3 sequence (DNA): TGTGCCAGTAGTTTACTGGAGCAGCCCCAGCATTTT. Translation gives CASSLLEQPQHF.

This rearrangement joins TRBV5-4 to TRBJ2-1, with no clear D. This CDR3 spans 11 amino acids. Looked up from germline, CDR1 is SGHNT and CDR2 is YYREEE (reference sequence). The V end lost 5 bases, the J end lost 11 bases, and 11 bases lay between the germline ends. This CDR3 reads CASSFGPKQFF. The CDR3 DNA is TGTGCCAGCAGTTTTGGACCAAAGCAGTTCTTC.

A remark on this clone: Distinct nucleotide sequences in the sample also encode this CDR3. V gene TRBV2 combines with J gene TRBJ1-1; 7 bases fit TRBD1. The CDR3 contains 14 residues. CDR1 and CDR2 (germline): SNHLY, FYNNEI. Trimming removed 7 bases from V and 0 bases from J; junction bases left unmatched: 5. CDR3 DNA: TGTGCCAGCAACCGACAGGGTATGAACACTGAAGCTTTCTTT. This gives the protein CASNRQGMNTEAFF.

The V and J genes are TRBV6-5 and TRBJ2-7; 8 bases fit TRBD2. The germline gives CDR1 MNHEY, CDR2 SVGAGI. With V trimmed by 0 bases and J by 4 bases, 5 bases remained unmatched. This CDR3 is built from 15 residues. The CDR3 coding sequence is TGTGCCAGCAGTTACTCCTCAGCGGGAGTATACGAGCAGTACTTC. Translated: CASSYSSAGVYEQYF.

The rearrangement links TRBV2 to TRBJ1-1; D unclear. Trimming removed 4 bases at V and 1 base at J, with 13 bases between. Germline loops: CDR1 SNHLY, CDR2 FYNNEI. This CDR3 spans 15 amino acids. CDR3 nucleotides: TGTGCCAGCAGTGCCCGCCCTGTCGAGAACACTGAAGCTTTCTTT. Encoded protein: CASSARPVENTEAFF.

This clone appeared once. CDR3 in DNA: TGTGCCAGTAGGGACTTGAGCTCTGGAAACACCATATATTTT. It specifies CASRDLSSGNTIYF. This chain connects TRBV19 to TRBJ1-3; D gene unclear. This CDR3 has 14 residues. Germline V lookup: CDR1 LNHDA, CDR2 SQIVND (reference sequence). V lost 6 bases and J lost 0, with 9 bases in between.